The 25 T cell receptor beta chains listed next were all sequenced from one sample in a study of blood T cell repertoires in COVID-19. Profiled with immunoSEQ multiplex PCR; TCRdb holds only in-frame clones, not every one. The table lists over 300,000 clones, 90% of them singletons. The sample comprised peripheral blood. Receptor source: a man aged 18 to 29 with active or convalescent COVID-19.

CDR3 nucleotide sequence: TGTGCCAGCAGTGTGGGGGCACTCGGCTACACCTTC. Translation gives CASSVGALGYTF. The chain combines TRBV5-6 with TRBJ1-2, with a weak D call TRBD1 (6 bases). The V end lost 5 bases, the J end lost 8 bases, and 13 bases lay between the germline ends. Germline V gene lookup returns CDR1 SGHDT and CDR2 YYEEEE. The CDR3 runs 12 residues.

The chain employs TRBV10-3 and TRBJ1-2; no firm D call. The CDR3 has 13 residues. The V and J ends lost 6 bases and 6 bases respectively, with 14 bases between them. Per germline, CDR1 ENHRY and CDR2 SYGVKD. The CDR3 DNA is TGTGCCATCAGCGAGACCGCAAGCGATGGCTACACCTTC. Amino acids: CAISETASDGYTF.

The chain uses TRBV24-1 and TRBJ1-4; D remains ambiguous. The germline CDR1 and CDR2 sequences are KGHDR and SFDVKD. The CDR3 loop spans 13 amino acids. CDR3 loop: CTPREETREKLFF. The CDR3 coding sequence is TGTACTCCGCGGGAAGAAACAAGGGAAAAACTGTTTTTT.

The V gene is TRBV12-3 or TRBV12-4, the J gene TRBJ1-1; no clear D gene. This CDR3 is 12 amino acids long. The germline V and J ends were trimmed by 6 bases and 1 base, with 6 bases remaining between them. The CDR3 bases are TGTGCCAGCAGGGCCGCGAACACTGAAGCTTTCTTT. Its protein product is CASRAANTEAFF.

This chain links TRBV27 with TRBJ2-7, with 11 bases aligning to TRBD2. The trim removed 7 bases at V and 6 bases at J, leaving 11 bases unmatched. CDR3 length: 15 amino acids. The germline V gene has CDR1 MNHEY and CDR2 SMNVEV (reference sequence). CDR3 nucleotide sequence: TGTGCCAGCACCCTAGCGGGAGGCGGGGGTAGCGAGCAGTACTTC. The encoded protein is CASTLAGGGGSEQYF.

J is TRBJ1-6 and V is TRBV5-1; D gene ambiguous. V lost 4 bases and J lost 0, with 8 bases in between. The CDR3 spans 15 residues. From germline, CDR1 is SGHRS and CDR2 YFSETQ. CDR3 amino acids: CASSRESSYNSPLHF. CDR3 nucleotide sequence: TGCGCCAGCAGCAGGGAGAGCTCCTATAATTCACCCCTCCACTTT.

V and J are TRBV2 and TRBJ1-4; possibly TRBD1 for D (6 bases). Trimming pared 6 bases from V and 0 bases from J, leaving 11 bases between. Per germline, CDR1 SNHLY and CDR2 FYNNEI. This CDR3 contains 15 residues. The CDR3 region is CASSGTSATNEKLFF. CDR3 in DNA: TGTGCCAGCAGCGGGACAAGTGCAACTAATGAAAAACTGTTTTTT. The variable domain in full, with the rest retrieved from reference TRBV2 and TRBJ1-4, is EPEVTQTPSHQVTQMGQEVILRCVPISNHLYFYWYRQILGQKVEFLVSFYNNEISEKSEIFDDQFSVERPDGSNFTLKIRSTKLEDSAMYFCASSGTSATNEKLFFGSGTQLSVL.

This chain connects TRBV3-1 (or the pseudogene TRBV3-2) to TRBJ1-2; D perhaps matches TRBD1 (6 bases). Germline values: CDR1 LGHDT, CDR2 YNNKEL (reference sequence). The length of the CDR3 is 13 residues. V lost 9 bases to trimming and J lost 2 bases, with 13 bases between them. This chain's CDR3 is CASTGWDNYGYTF. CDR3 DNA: TGTGCCAGTACAGGGTGGGACAACTATGGCTACACCTTC.

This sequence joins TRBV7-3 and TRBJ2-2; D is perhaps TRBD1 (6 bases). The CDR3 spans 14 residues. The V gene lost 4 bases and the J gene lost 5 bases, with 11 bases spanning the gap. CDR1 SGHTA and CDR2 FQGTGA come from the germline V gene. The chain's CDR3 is CASSYLTGTGELFF. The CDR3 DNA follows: TGTGCCAGCAGCTACTTGACAGGAACCGGGGAGCTGTTTTTT.

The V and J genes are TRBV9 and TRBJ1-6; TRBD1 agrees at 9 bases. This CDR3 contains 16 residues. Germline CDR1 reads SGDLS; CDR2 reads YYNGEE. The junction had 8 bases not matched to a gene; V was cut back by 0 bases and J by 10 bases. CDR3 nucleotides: TGTGCCAGCAGCGTAGACGGGACAGGGTCATCATCACCCCTCCACTTT. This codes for CASSVDGTGSSSPLHF.

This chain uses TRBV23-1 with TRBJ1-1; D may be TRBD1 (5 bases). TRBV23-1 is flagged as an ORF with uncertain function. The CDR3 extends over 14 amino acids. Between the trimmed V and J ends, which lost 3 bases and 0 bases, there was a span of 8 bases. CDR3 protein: CASSQHRMNTEAFF. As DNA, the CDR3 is TGCGCCAGCAGTCAGCACAGGATGAACACTGAAGCTTTCTTT.

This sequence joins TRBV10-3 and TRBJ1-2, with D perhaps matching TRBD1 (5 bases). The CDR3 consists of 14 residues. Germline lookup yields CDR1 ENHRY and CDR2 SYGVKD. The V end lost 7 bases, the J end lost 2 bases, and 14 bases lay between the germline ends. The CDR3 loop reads CAITLDTPNYGYTF. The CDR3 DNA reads TGTGCCATCACCCTGGACACCCCAAACTATGGCTACACCTTC.

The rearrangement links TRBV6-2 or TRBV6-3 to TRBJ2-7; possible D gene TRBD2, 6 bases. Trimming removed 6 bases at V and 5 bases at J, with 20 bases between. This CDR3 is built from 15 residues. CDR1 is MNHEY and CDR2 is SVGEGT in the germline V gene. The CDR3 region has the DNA TGTGCCAGCAGCCCCGGGGGACTGTCTCTGGACGAGCAGTACTTC. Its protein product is CASSPGGLSLDEQYF.

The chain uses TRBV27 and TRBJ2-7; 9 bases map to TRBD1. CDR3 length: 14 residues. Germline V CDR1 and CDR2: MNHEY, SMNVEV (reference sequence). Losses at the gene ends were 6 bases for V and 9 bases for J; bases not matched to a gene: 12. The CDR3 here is CASSRDRVSSGQYF. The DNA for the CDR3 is TGTGCCAGCAGCCGGGACAGGGTATCTTCAGGGCAGTACTTC.

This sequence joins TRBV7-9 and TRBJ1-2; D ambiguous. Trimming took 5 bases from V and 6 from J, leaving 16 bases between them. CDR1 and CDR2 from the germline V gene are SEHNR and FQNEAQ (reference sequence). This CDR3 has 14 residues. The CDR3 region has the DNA TGTGCCAGCAGCATCTCCCCTGGAGGAGATGGCTACACCTTC. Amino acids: CASSISPGGDGYTF.

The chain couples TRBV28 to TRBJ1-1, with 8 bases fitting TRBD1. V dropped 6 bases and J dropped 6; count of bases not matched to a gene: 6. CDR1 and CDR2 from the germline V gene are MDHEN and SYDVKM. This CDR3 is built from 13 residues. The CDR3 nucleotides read TGTGCCAGCAGGTACCCACAGGGGGCTGAAGCTTTCTTT. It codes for CASRYPQGAEAFF.

For the CDR3, the DNA is TGCGCCAGCAGCCAAGCACCGGGACAGGGGACTAACTATGGCTACACCTTC. Amino acids: CASSQAPGQGTNYGYTF. The J gene is TRBJ1-2, the V gene TRBV4-1, with 10 positions matching TRBD1. Trimming at V came to 1 base and at J to 0 bases, leaving 5 bases not matched to a gene. This CDR3 contains 17 residues. Per germline, CDR1 MGHRA and CDR2 YSYEKL.

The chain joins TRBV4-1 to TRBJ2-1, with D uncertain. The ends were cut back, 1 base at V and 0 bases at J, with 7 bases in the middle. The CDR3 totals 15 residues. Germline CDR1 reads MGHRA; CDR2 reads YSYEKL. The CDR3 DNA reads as TGCGCCAGCAGCCAAGGTCTGAGCTCCTACAATGAGCAGTTCTTC. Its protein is CASSQGLSSYNEQFF.

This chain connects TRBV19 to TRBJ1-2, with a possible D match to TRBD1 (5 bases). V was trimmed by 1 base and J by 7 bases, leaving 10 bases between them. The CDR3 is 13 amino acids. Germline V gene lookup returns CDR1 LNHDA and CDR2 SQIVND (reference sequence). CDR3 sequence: CASSIVEGAGYTF. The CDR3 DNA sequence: TGTGCCAGTAGTATAGTGGAAGGGGCTGGCTACACCTTC.

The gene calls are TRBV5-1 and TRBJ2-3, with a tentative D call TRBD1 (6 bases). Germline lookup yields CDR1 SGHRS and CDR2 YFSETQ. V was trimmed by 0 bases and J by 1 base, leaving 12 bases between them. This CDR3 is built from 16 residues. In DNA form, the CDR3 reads TGCGCCAGCAGCTTGGTTCCAGGGGTTGGCACAGATACGCAGTATTTT. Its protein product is CASSLVPGVGTDTQYF.

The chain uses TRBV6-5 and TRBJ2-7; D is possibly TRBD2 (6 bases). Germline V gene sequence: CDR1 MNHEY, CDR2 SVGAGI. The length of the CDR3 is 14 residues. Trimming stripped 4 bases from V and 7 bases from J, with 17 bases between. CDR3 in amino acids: CASSSRVPRGEQYF. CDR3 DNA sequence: TGTGCCAGCAGTTCACGGGTCCCCCGGGGGGAGCAGTACTTC.

The CDR3 DNA is TGTGCCAGCAGGGAACGGGACAGAGGGGCAGATACGCAGTATTTT. It translates to CASRERDRGADTQYF. V is TRBV2 and J is TRBJ2-3; 7 nucleotides agree with TRBD1. This CDR3 has 15 residues. Trimming took 6 bases from V and 4 from J; bases not matched to a gene: 10. Germline assignment: CDR1 SNHLY and CDR2 FYNNEI.

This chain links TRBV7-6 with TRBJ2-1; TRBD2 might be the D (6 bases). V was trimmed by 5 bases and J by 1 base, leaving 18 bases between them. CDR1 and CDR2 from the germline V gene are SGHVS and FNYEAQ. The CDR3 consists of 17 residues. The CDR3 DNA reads TGTGCCAGCAGCCGGGGATGGCGGGGATCATCCTACAATGAGCAGTTCTTC. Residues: CASSRGWRGSSYNEQFF.

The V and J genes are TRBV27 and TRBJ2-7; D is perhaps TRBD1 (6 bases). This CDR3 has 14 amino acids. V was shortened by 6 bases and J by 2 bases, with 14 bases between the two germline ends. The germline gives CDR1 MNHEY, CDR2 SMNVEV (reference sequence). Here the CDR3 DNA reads TGTGCCAGCAGCTCACGTGGGGGCGCCTACGAGCAGTACTTC. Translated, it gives CASSSRGGAYEQYF.

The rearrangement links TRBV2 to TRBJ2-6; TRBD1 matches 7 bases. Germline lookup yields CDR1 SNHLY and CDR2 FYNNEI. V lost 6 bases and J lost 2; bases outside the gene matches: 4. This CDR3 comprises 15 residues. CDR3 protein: CASSRGFAGANVLTF. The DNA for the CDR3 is TGTGCCAGCAGCAGGGGGTTTGCTGGGGCCAACGTCCTGACTTTC. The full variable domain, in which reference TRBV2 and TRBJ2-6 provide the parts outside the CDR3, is EPEVTQTPSHQVTQMGQEVILRCVPISNHLYFYWYRQILGQKVEFLVSFYNNEISEKSEIFDDQFSVERPDGSNFTLKIRSTKLEDSAMYFCASSRGFAGANVLTFGAGSRLTVL.